This T cell receptor beta chain derives from a study of OX40 agonist ivuxolimab in advanced cancers. On the study more broadly: Earlier treatment with anti-PD-1, anti-PD-L1 or anti-CTLA-4 was permitted, and 30% to 40% had received some.

Libraries were prepared by immunoSEQ multiplex PCR; TCRdb keeps only in-frame clonotypes and omits some of them. Of 55,000 to 90,000 clones detected, 65% to 85% appear once; the ten largest clones hold 1.1%. Trimming removed 6 bases from V and 4 bases from J, with 10 bases in between. This CDR3 spans 13 amino acids. Germline CDR1 MNHEY, CDR2 SMNVEV (reference sequence). Study observations and caveats: At 0.1 to 3.0 mg/kg and by week 6, CD4+ and CD8+ T cells in the blood had expanded clonally.

This clone has just a few counts. Its antigen is as yet unknown. The sequenced sample was CD4+ or CD8+ T cells sorted from blood, obtained in a trial of the OX40 agonist ivuxolimab. The chain is built from TRBV27 and TRBJ1-5; no reliable D call. This TCR came from an adult with an advanced solid tumor such as melanoma, head and neck, liver or kidney cancer. CDR3 sequence: CASRPTVNQPQHF. The CDR3 nucleotides are TGTGCCAGCAGACCGACGGTTAATCAGCCCCAGCATTTT.